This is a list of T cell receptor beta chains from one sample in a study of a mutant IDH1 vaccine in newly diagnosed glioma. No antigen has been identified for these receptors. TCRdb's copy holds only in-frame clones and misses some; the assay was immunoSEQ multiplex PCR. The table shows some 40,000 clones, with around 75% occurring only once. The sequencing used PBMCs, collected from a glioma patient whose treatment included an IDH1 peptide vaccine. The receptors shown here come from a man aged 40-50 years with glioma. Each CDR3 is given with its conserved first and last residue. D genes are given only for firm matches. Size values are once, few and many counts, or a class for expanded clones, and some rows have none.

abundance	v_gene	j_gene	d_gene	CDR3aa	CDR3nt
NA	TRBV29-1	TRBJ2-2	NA	CSVGGESFWELFF	TGCAGCGTTGGTGGGGAGTCGTTTTGGGAGCTGTTTTTT
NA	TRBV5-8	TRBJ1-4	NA	CASSQTGQNEKLFF	TGTGCCAGTTCCCAGACAGGACAGAATGAAAAACTGTTTTTT
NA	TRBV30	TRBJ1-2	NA	CAWSVAGANPTWGYTF	TGTGCCTGGAGTGTAGCGGGGGCCAACCCGACTTGGGGCTACACCTTC
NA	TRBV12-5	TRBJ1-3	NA	CASGLLGTGNTIYF	TGTGCTAGTGGTTTGCTAGGGACGGGAAACACCATATATTTT
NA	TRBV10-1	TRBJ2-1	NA	CASSFDPSSDEQFF	TGCGCCAGCAGTTTCGATCCCTCAAGCGATGAGCAGTTCTTC
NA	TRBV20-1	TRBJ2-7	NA	CSASQNVEQYF	TGCAGTGCTAGTCAGAATGTGGAGCAGTACTTC
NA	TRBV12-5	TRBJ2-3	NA	CASGLVGEGYTDTQYF	TGTGCTAGTGGTTTGGTAGGCGAAGGCTACACAGATACGCAGTATTTT
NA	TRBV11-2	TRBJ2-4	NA	CASSFRGGTLDIQYF	TGTGCCAGCAGCTTTAGGGGTGGGACTTTGGACATTCAGTACTTC
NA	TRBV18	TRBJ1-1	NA	CASSPQLGDTEAFF	TGTGCCAGCTCCCCGCAGCTCGGCGACACTGAAGCTTTCTTT
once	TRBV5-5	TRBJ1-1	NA	CASSLDSGWTEAFF	TGTGCCAGCAGCTTGGACAGTGGGTGGACTGAAGCTTTCTTT
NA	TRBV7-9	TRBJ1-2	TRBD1	CASSSPTGTGTLDYGYTF	TGTGCCAGCAGCTCTCCCACCGGGACAGGCACTTTGGACTATGGCTACACCTTC
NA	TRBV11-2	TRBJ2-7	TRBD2	CASSLGLAGGYEQYF	TGTGCCAGCAGCTTAGGACTAGCGGGAGGCTACGAGCAGTACTTC
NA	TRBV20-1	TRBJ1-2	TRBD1	CSAGNRGGYTF	TGCAGTGCTGGAAACAGGGGTGGCTACACCTTC
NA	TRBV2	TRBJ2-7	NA	CASRTDRAGEQYF	TGTGCCAGCAGGACAGACAGGGCGGGAGAGCAGTACTTC
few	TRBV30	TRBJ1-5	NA	CAWSAPQGNQPQHF	TGTGCCTGGAGTGCCCCCCAGGGTAATCAGCCCCAGCATTTT
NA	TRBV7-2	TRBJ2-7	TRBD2	CASSLGGRNSYEQYF	TGTGCCAGCAGCTTAGGCGGGAGGAACTCCTACGAGCAGTACTTC
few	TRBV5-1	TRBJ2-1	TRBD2	CASSLLGAGGISREQFF	TGCGCCAGCAGCTTGTTAGGAGCGGGAGGTATTTCACGAGAGCAGTTCTTC
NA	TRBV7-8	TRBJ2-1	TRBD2	CASSLRSGGGEQFF	TGTGCCAGCAGCTTAAGGTCCGGCGGGGGGGAGCAGTTCTTC
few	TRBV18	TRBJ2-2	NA	CASSPRPENTGELFF	TGTGCCAGCTCACCAAGGCCGGAGAACACCGGGGAGCTGTTTTTT
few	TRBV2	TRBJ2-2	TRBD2	CASTTGLANTGELFF	TGTGCCAGCACAACGGGACTAGCGAACACCGGGGAGCTGTTTTTT
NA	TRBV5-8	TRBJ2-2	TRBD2	CASRGTSEIYSTGELFF	TGTGCCAGCAGAGGGACTAGCGAAATCTACTCCACCGGGGAGCTGTTTTTT
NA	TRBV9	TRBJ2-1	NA	CASSVGPAGYNEQFF	TGTGCCAGCAGCGTAGGTCCCGCCGGTTACAATGAGCAGTTCTTC
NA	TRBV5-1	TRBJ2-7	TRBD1	CASSITTGGSYEQYF	TGCGCCAGCAGCATCACGACAGGGGGCTCCTACGAGCAGTACTTC
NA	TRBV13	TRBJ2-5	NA	CASSLSQQETQYF	TGTGCCAGCAGCTTATCTCAGCAAGAGACCCAGTACTTC
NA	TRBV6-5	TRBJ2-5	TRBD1	CASSQQGPQETQYF	TGTGCCAGCAGCCAACAGGGGCCCCAAGAGACCCAGTACTTC
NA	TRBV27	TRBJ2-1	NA	CASSLSQDNEQFF	TGTGCCAGCAGTTTATCCCAGGACAATGAGCAGTTCTTC
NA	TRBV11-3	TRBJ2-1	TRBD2	CASSSGRGGEQFF	TGTGCCAGCAGTTCAGGGAGGGGAGGTGAGCAGTTCTTC
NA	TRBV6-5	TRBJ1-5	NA	CASSPAFRNQPQHF	TGTGCCAGCAGCCCAGCCTTTCGCAATCAGCCCCAGCATTTT
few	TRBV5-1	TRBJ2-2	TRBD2	CASSLASGRAAGELFF	TGCGCCAGCAGCTTGGCTAGCGGGAGGGCAGCCGGGGAGCTGTTTTTT
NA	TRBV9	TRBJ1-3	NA	CASSPLQLSGNTIYF	TGTGCCAGCAGCCCCTTGCAACTCTCTGGAAACACCATATATTTT
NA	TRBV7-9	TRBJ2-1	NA	CASSSLSRHYNEQFF	TGTGCCAGCAGCTCGTTAAGTCGACACTACAATGAGCAGTTCTTC
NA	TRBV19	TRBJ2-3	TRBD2	CASSRLAGGGASTDTQYF	TGTGCCAGTAGTCGGCTAGCGGGAGGGGGGGCTAGCACAGATACGCAGTATTTT
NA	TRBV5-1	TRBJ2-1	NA	CASSPQGPYNEQFF	TGCGCCAGCAGCCCACAGGGCCCCTACAATGAGCAGTTCTTC
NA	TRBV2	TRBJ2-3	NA	CASRGIFSTDTQYF	TGTGCCAGCAGAGGAATATTTAGCACAGATACGCAGTATTTT
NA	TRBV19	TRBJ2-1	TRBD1	CASSIDMVRGSEQFF	TGTGCCAGTAGTATTGACATGGTCAGGGGGTCTGAGCAGTTCTTC
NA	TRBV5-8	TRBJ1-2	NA	CASSLEQGVANYGYTF	TGTGCCAGCAGCTTGGAACAGGGAGTGGCTAACTATGGCTACACCTTC
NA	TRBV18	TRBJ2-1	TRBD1	CASSPQGALNNEQFF	TGTGCCAGCTCACCACAGGGGGCGTTAAACAATGAGCAGTTCTTC
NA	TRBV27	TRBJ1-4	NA	CASSLLGATNEKLFF	TGTGCCAGCAGTTTATTGGGTGCAACTAATGAAAAACTGTTTTTT
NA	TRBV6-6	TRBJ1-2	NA	CAISETPYGYTF	TGTGCCATCAGTGAGACGCCCTATGGCTACACCTTC
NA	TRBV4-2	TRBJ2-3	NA	CASSNLEGRADTQYF	TGTGCCAGCAGCAACTTGGAGGGCCGCGCAGATACGCAGTATTTT